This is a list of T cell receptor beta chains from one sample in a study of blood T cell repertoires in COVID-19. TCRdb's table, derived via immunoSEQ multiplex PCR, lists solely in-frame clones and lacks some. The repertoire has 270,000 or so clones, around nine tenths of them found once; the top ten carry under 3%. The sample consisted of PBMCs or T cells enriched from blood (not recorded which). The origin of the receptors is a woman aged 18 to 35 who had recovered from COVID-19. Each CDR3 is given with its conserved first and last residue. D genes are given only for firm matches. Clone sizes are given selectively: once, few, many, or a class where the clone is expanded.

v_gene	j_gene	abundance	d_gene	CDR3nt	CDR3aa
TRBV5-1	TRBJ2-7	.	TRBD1	TGCGCCAGCAGCGTGACAGGGTCAAACGAGCAGTACTTC	CASSVTGSNEQYF
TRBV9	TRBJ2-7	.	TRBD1	TGTGCCAGCAGCGTCGGACAGGACAGCTCCTACGAGCAGTACTTC	CASSVGQDSSYEQYF
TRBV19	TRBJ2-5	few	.	TGTGCCAGTAGTGCCCTGGGGGGTAGGGGCGAGACCCAGTACTTC	CASSALGGRGETQYF
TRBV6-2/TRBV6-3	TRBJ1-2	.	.	TGTGCCAGCAGTTACCGGACCAGACAGGAGACTTACTATGGCTACACCTTC	CASSYRTRQETYYGYTF
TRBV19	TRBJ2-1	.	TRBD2	TGTGCCAGTACAGTAGCGGGAGGACACAATGAGCAGTTCTTC	CASTVAGGHNEQFF
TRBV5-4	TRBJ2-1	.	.	TGTGCCAGCAGCTTGGACACAAGCTCCTACAATGAGCAGTTCTTC	CASSLDTSSYNEQFF
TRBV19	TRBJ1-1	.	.	TGTGCCAGTAGTATGACAACGGGGGGCACTGAAGCTTTCTTT	CASSMTTGGTEAFF
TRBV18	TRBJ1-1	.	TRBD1	TGTGCCAGCTCACCTGTCTATAACAGGGGTGAAGCTTTCTTT	CASSPVYNRGEAFF
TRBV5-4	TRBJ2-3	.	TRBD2	TGTGCCAGCAGCCCTCGCCGGGGGGGGTCCACAGATACGCAGTATTTT	CASSPRRGGSTDTQYF
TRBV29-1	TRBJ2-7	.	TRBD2	TGCAGCGTTGAAGAGGGACTAGCGGGTTCCTACGAGCAGTACTTC	CSVEEGLAGSYEQYF
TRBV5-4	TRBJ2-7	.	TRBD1	TGTGCCAGCAGTTTCGACAGGGTCCACGAGCAGTACTTC	CASSFDRVHEQYF
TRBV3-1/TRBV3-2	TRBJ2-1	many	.	TGTGCCAGCAGCCCCCGGGCGAGCGGCCTGGAAGGGGAGCAGTTCTTC	CASSPRASGLEGEQFF
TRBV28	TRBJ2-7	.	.	TGTGCCAGCAGTTCCCCCCAATCAGGGAGGCCCCACGAGCAGTACTTC	CASSSPQSGRPHEQYF
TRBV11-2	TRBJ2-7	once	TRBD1	TGTGCCAGCAGCCCGGACAGGGGCTACGAGCAGTACTTC	CASSPDRGYEQYF
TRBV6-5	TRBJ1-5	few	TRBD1	TGTGCCACCGGACAGGTCAATCAGCCCCAGCATTTT	CATGQVNQPQHF
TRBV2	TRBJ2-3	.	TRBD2	TGTGCCAGTGCTGTAAGGACAGGGACTAGCGGGGACCTCACAGATACGCAGTATTTT	CASAVRTGTSGDLTDTQYF
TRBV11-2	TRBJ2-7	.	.	TGTGCCAGCAGCTTAAGTATGGGCCACGAGCAGTACTTC	CASSLSMGHEQYF
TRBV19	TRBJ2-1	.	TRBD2	TGTGCCAGTAGTATCCAGCGGGAGAATGAGCAGTTCTTC	CASSIQRENEQFF
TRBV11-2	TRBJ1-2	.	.	TGTGCCAGCAGCTTAGGGGACACCCCTAACTATGGCTACACCTTC	CASSLGDTPNYGYTF
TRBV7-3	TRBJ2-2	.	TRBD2	TGTGCCAGCCAGCGGGAGAACACCGGGGAGCTGTTTTTT	CASQRENTGELFF
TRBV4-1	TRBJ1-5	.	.	TGCGCCAGCAGCCTCGATACGACAGCGTACCAGCCCCAGCATTTT	CASSLDTTAYQPQHF
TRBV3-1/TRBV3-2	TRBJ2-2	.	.	TGTGCCAGCAGCCCCGCATGGGGGGGCCAATCCGGGGAGCTGTTTTTT	CASSPAWGGQSGELFF
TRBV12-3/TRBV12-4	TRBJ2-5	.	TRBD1	TGTGCCAGCCAGGACAGGAGGCAAGAGACCCAGTACTTC	CASQDRRQETQYF
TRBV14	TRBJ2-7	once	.	TGTGCCAGCAGCCAAGATCGGGGTGGGGCCTACGAGCAGTACTTC	CASSQDRGGAYEQYF
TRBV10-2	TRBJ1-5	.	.	TGCGCCAGCAGTGATAGGCCACAGCTGGTGTATTCAGGGGATCAGCCCCAGCATTTT	CASSDRPQLVYSGDQPQHF
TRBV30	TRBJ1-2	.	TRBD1	TGTGCCTGGAAAGTAACAGGGGGCGCGTATGGCTACACCTTC	CAWKVTGGAYGYTF
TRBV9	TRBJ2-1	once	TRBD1	TGTGCCAGCAGCGTTCAGACAGGGGGCGTAGGAAATGAGCAGTTCTTC	CASSVQTGGVGNEQFF
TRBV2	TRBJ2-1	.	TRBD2	TGTGCCAGCAGTCAAAGGCGAGCGGGAGTGTTCTACAATGAGCAGTTCTTC	CASSQRRAGVFYNEQFF
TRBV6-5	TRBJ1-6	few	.	TGTGCCAGCCGGTTCGGGGTCTCACCCCTCCACTTT	CASRFGVSPLHF
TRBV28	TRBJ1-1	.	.	TGTGCCAGTGTAGATAGCACCGAGGCTTTCTTT	CASVDSTEAFF
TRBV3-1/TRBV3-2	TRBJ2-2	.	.	TGTGCCAGCAGCCAACCCCCGACAGCTCGCAATCTCACCGGGGAGCTGTTTTTT	CASSQPPTARNLTGELFF
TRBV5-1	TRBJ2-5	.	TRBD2	TGCGCCAGCAGCTTGGCCCAAACTAGCGCGGCGACCCAGTACTTC	CASSLAQTSAATQYF
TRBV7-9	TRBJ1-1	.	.	TGTGCCAGCAGCTTACTGTTACGAGATACTGAAGCTTTCTTT	CASSLLLRDTEAFF
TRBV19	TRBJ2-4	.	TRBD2	TGTGCCAGTAGTTCCAGCGGGGGACAAAACATTCAGTACTTC	CASSSSGGQNIQYF
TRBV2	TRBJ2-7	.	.	TGTGCCAGCAGTGGCCCGGGCGGACAGCATGTTCTGAGCTCCTACGAGCAGTACTTC	CASSGPGGQHVLSSYEQYF
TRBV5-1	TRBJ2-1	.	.	TGCGCCAGCAGCCTAGCAGAACTAGAAATGTCCTACAATGAGCAGTTCTTC	CASSLAELEMSYNEQFF
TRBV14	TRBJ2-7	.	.	TGTGCCAGCGGACAGAGCTCCTACGAGCAGTACTTC	CASGQSSYEQYF
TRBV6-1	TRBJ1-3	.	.	TGTGCCAGCAGTGAAGCGGGGGGAGAGGGAAACACCATATATTTT	CASSEAGGEGNTIYF
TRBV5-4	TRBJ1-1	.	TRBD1	TGTGCCAGCAGCCCCACCCCCGCCGGGACAGGAATGAACACTGAAGCTTTCTTT	CASSPTPAGTGMNTEAFF
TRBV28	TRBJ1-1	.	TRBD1	TGTGCCAGCAGTTTATTAACAGGGGCCACTGAAGCTTTCTTT	CASSLLTGATEAFF
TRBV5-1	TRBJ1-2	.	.	TGCGCCAGCAGCTCGACAGGAAAGGCGGCTGGCTACACCTTC	CASSSTGKAAGYTF
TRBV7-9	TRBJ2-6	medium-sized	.	TGTGCCAGCAGCGGGGGACAGGCCAACGTCCTGACTTTC	CASSGGQANVLTF
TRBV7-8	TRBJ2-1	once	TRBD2	TGTGCCAGCGGCGGGGGGGCACGGTACAATGAGCAGTTCTTC	CASGGGARYNEQFF
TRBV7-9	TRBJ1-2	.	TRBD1	TGTGCCAGCACCTGGACAGGGGTCGACTATGGCTACACCTTC	CASTWTGVDYGYTF
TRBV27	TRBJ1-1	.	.	TGTGCCAGCAGTTTACTAGGATCCACTGAAGCTTTCTTT	CASSLLGSTEAFF
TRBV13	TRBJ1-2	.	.	TGTGCCAGCTCTAGTGGGGCGATCTATGGCTACACCTTC	CASSSGAIYGYTF
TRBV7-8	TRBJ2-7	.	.	TGTGCCAGCAGCTTAGTCATCCCCAGAGGCGGAAACTACGAGCAGTACTTC	CASSLVIPRGGNYEQYF
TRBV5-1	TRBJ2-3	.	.	TGCGCCAGCAGCTTGTCAAGGGGCTACACAGATACGCAGTATTTT	CASSLSRGYTDTQYF
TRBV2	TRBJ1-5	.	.	TGTGCCAGCAGTGTAGTAGCACGGGAGCCCCAGCATTTT	CASSVVAREPQHF
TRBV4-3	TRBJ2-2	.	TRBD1	TGCGCCAGCAGCCAAGAACTCGGACAGGGGAACACCGGGGAGCTGTTTTTT	CASSQELGQGNTGELFF
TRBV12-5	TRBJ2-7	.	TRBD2	TGTGCTAGTGGTTTCGGGGCACGGGGGGTTTACGAGCAGTACTTC	CASGFGARGVYEQYF
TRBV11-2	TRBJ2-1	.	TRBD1	TGTGCCAGCAGTCACCGTACGGGACAGGGGGGAATTGGACAGTTCTTC	CASSHRTGQGGIGQFF
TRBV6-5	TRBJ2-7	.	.	TGTGCCAGCAGTTACTCTGTTAATATTGAGCAGTACTTC	CASSYSVNIEQYF
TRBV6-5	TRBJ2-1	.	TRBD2	TGTGCCAGCAGTTATAGCGGGCATGTGTACAATGAGCAGTTCTTC	CASSYSGHVYNEQFF